The clone carrying this TCR beta chain was counted a single time. Its antigen is undetermined. Trimming cost V 6 bases and J 6 bases, with 19 bases left between them. The CDR3 is made up of 15 amino acids. In germline, CDR1 is MNHEY, CDR2 SVGAGI. This sample stems from a study of Ad26.COV2.S vaccination and SARS-CoV-2 variants. In the study overall: The trial was COV1001 and the donor's arm was Ad26.COV2.S.

Assay used: immunoSEQ multiplex PCR; TCRdb lists only in-frame clones, some missing. The table has a few hundred thousand clones, 83% seen once; the top ten hold about 7.4%. Treatment defined: about 20 received Ad26.COV2.S at low or high dose, single or two shots; roughly five received placebo; per-sample allocation not given. Repertoires come from day 63 after the first vaccine or placebo injection. The sample came from a Boston adult aged 18-55 years. Vaccination employed an Ad26 vector expressing the Wuhan-strain SARS-CoV-2 spike. Points from the study as a whole: Participants in the vaccine arm had higher spike-specific TCR breadth; placebo recipients had lower.

The clonotype originates from a person aged 18 to 59 who received the Ad26.COV2.S COVID-19 vaccine or a placebo. Sequencing was performed on peripheral blood, taken in a trial of Ad26.COV2.S vaccine versus placebo. The chain links TRBV6-5 to TRBJ2-3; D is perhaps TRBD2 (7 bases). The CDR3 here is CASSALGGADDTQYF. The CDR3 coding sequence is TGTGCCAGCAGCGCCTTAGGGGGGGCGGATGATACGCAGTATTTT.